This T cell receptor beta chain was profiled in a study of T cell responses to AZD1222 COVID-19 vaccine. The protocol was immunoSEQ multiplex PCR, while the TCRdb copy is restricted to in-frame clones and leaves out a portion. The repertoire holds 95,000 to 100,000 clones, with around 87% as singletons. Sequenced here: peripheral blood, sampled 28 days after the second AZD1222 dose. This receptor was identified in an adult who received the AZD1222 COVID-19 vaccine.

The DNA for the CDR3 is TGTGCCAGCAGTTACTCGGGACAGGACTATGGCTACACCTTC. It specifies CASSYSGQDYGYTF. The chain employs TRBV6-5 and TRBJ1-2; 8 positions match TRBD1. The CDR3 totals 14 residues. CDR1 and CDR2 from the germline V gene are MNHEY and SVGAGI. Losses at the gene ends were 0 bases for V and 3 bases for J; bases not matched to a gene: 0.